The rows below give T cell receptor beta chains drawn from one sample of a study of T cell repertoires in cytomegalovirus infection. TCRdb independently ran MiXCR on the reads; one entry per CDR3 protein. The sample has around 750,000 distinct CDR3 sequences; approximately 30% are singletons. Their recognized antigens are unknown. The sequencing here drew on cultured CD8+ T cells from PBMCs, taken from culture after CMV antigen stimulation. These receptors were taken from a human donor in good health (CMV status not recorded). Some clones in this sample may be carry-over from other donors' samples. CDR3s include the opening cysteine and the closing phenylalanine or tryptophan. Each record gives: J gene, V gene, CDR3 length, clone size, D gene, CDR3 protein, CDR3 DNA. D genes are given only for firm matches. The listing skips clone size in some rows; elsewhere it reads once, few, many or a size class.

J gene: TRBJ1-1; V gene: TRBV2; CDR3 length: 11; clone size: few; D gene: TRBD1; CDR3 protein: CATTTGVEAFF; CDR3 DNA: TGTGCCACCACGACAGGGGTTGAAGCTTTCTTT
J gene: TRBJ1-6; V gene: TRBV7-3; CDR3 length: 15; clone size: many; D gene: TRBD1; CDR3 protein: CASSSGQDYNSPLHF; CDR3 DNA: TGTGCCAGCAGTTCGGGACAGGACTATAATTCACCCCTCCACTTT
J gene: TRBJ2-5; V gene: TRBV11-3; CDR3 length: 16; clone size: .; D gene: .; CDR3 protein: CASSLDTPRGRETQYF; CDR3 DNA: TGTGCCAGCAGCTTAGACACCCCAAGGGGGAGGGAGACCCAGTACTTC
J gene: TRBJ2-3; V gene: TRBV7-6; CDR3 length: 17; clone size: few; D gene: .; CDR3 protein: CASSPSTQSPLTDTQYF; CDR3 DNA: TGTGCCAGCAGCCCTTCGACCCAGTCCCCTTTGACAGATACGCAGTATTTT
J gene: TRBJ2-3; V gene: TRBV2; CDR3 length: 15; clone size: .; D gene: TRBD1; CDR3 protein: CASSSPGQGPDTQYF; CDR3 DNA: TGTGCCAGCAGTAGTCCGGGACAGGGCCCAGATACGCAGTATTTT
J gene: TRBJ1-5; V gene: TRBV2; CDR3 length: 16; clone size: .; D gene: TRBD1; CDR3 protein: CASSDSRGRGNQPQHF; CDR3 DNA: TGTGCCAGCAGTGATAGCAGGGGGCGCGGCAATCAGCCCCAGCATTTT
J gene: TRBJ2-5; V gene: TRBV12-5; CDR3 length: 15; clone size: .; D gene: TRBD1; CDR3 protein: CASGLDRGHQETQYF; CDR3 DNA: TGTGCTAGTGGTTTGGACAGGGGTCATCAAGAGACCCAGTACTTC
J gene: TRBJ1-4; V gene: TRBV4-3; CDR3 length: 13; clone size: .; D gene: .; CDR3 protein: CASSQGPNEKLFF; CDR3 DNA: TGCGCCAGCAGCCAAGGGCCTAATGAAAAACTGTTTTTT
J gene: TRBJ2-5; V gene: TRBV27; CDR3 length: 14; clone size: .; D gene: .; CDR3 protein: CASSLQASGETQYF; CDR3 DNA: TGTGCCAGCAGTTTGCAGGCTTCTGGGGAGACCCAGTACTTC
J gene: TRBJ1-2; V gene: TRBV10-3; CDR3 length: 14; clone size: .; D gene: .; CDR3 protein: CAISGGFTNYGYTF; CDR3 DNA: TGTGCCATCAGTGGAGGTTTCACCAACTATGGCTACACCTTC
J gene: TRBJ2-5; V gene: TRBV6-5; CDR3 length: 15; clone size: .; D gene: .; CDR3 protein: CASSPTDGWGETQYF; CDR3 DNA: TGTGCCAGCAGTCCGACAGACGGGTGGGGAGAGACCCAGTACTTC
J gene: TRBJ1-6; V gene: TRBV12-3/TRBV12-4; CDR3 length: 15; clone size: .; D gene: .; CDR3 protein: CASRISGGRNPPPHF; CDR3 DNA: TGTGCCAGCAGGATCTCCGGGGGACGGAATCCACCCCCCCACTTT
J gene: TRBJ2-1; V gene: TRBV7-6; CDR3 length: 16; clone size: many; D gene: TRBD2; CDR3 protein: CASSLGAGGLGNEQFF; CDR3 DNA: TGTGCCAGCAGCTTAGGGGCGGGGGGTCTTGGGAATGAGCAGTTCTTC
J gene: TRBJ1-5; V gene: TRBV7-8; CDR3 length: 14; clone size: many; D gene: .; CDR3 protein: CASSSNGINQPQHF; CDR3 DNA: TGTGCCAGCAGCTCTAACGGTATCAATCAGCCCCAGCATTTT
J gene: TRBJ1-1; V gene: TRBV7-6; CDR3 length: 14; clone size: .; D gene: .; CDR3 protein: CASSNQGGNTEAFF; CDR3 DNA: TGTGCCAGCAGCAACCAGGGCGGGAACACTGAAGCTTTCTTT
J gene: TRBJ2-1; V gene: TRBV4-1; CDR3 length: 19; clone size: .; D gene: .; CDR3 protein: CASSQDSGGWGGGHNEQFF; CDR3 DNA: TGCGCCAGCAGCCAAGACTCTGGCGGGTGGGGGGGCGGACACAATGAGCAGTTCTTC
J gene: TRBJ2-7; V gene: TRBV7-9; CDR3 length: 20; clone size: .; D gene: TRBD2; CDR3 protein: CASSGLAGQKRVSSSYEQYF; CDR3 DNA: TGTGCCAGCAGTGGACTAGCGGGGCAGAAGCGGGTTTCGTCCTCCTACGAGCAGTACTTC
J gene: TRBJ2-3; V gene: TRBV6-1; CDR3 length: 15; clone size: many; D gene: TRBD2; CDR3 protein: CASSEEAGGPDTQYF; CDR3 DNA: TGTGCCAGCAGTGAAGAAGCGGGGGGGCCAGATACGCAGTATTTT
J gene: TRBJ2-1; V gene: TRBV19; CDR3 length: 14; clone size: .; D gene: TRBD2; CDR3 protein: CASSMGSGGGEQFF; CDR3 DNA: TGTGCCAGTAGTATGGGAAGCGGGGGAGGTGAGCAGTTCTTC
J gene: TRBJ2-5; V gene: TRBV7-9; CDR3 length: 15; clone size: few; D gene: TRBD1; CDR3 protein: CASSPAVQGAETQYF; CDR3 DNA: TGTGCCAGCAGCCCTGCGGTACAGGGGGCAGAGACCCAGTACTTC
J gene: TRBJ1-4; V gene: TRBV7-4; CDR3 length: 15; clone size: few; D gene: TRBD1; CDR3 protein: CASSLPGQGGEKLFF; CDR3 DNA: TGTGCCAGCAGCTTGCCCGGACAGGGTGGGGAAAAACTGTTTTTT
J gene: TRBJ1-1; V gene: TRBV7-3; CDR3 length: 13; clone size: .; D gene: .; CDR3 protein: CASSILSGREAFF; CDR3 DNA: TGTGCCAGCAGCATCCTCTCAGGGCGTGAAGCTTTCTTT
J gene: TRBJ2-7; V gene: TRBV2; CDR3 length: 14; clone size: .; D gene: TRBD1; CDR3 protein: CASRDRGLSYEQYF; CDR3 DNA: TGTGCCAGCAGGGACAGGGGGTTGTCCTACGAGCAGTACTTC
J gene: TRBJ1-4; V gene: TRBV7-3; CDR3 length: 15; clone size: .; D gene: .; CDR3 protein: CASSLQRETNEKLFF; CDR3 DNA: TGTGCCAGCAGCTTACAAAGAGAAACTAATGAAAAACTGTTTTTT
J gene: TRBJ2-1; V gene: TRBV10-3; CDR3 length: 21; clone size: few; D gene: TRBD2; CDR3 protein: CAIILTPSGGPNRPPHNEQFF; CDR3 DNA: TGTGCCATCATTCTCACGCCTAGCGGGGGCCCCAATCGGCCCCCCCACAATGAGCAGTTCTTC
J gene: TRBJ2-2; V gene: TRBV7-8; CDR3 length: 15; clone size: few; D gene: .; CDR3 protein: CASSLQDRAAGELFF; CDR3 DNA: TGTGCCAGCAGCTTACAGGACCGAGCTGCCGGGGAGCTGTTTTTT
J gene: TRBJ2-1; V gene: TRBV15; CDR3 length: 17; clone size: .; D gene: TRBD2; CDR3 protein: CATSRDRGSGAYNEQFF; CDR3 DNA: TGTGCCACCAGCAGAGACCGGGGGAGCGGGGCCTACAATGAGCAGTTCTTC
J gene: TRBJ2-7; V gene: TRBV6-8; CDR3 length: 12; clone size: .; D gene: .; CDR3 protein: CASSYGPYEQYF; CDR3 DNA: TGTGCCAGCAGTTACGGCCCCTACGAGCAGTACTTC
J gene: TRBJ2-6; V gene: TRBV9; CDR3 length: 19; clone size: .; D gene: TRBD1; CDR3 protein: CASSVAGGQGALGANVLTF; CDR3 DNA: TGTGCCAGCAGCGTAGCTGGGGGACAGGGGGCGCTTGGGGCCAACGTCCTGACTTTC
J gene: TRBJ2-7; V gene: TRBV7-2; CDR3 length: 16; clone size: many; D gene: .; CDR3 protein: CASSFYLGTPSYEQYF; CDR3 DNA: TGTGCCAGCAGCTTTTACCTCGGGACACCTTCCTACGAGCAGTACTTC
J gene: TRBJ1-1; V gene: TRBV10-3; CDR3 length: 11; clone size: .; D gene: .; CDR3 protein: CATSKDGVAFF; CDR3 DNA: TGTGCCACAAGCAAAGACGGTGTAGCTTTCTTT
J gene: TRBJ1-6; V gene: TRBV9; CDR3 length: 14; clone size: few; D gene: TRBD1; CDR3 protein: CASKSGTGNSPLHF; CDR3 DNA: TGTGCCAGCAAGTCCGGGACAGGCAATTCACCCCTCCACTTT
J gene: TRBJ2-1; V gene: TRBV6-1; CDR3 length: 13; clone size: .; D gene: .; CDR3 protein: CASRGGPYNEQFF; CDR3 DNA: TGTGCCAGCAGGGGCGGGCCGTACAATGAGCAGTTCTTC
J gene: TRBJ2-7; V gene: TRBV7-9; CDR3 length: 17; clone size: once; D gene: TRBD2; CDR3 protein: CASSVPSGGTEAYEQYF; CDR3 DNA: TGTGCCAGCAGCGTCCCTAGCGGGGGGACCGAGGCCTACGAGCAGTACTTC
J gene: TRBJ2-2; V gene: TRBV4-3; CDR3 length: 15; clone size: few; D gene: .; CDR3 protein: CASSQGTAYTGELFF; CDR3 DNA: TGCGCCAGCAGCCAAGGGACGGCGTACACCGGGGAGCTGTTTTTT
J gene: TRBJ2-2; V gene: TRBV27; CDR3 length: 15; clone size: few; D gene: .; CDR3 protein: CASSLISSGAGELFF; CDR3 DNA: TGTGCCAGCAGTTTAATATCTTCGGGGGCCGGGGAGCTGTTTTTT
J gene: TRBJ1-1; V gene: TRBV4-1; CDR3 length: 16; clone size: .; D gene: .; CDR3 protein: CASSEATFGENTEAFF; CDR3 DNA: TGCGCCAGCAGCGAAGCAACCTTCGGGGAGAACACTGAAGCTTTCTTT
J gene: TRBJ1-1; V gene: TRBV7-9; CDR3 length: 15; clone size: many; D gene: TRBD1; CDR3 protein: CASEKTDRGETEAFF; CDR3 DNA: TGTGCCAGCGAAAAGACGGACAGGGGTGAGACTGAAGCTTTCTTT
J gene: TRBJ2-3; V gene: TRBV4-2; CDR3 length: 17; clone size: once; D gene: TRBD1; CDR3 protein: CASSQVPRQGRGDTQYF; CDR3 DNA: TGTGCCAGCAGCCAAGTGCCCCGACAGGGGAGAGGAGATACGCAGTATTTT
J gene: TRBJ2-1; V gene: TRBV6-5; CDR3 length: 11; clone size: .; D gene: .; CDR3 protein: CASTFGYEQFF; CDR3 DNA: TGTGCCAGCACCTTTGGATATGAGCAGTTCTTC
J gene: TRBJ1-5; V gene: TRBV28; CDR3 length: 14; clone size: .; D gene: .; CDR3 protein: CASSFGTLVQPQHF; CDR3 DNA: TGTGCCAGCAGTTTCGGGACTCTCGTACAGCCCCAGCATTTT
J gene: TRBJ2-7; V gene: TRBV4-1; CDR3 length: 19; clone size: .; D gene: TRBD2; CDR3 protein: CASSQDSGLAGGFSYEQYF; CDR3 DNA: TGCGCCAGCAGCCAAGACTCGGGACTAGCGGGGGGCTTCTCCTACGAGCAGTACTTC
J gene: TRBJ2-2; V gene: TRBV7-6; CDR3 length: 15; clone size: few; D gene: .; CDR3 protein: CASSTTETNTGELFF; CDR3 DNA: TGTGCCAGCAGCACGACAGAGACGAACACCGGGGAGCTGTTTTTT
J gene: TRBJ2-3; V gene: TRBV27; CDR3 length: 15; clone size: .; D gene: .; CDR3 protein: CASSTRDRGTDTQYF; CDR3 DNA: TGTGCCAGCAGCACCCGGGACCGAGGCACAGATACGCAGTATTTT
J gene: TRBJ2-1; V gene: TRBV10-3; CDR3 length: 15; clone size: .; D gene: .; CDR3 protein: CVISESGREPNEQFF; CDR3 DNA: TGTGTCATCAGTGAGTCGGGCCGGGAACCAAATGAGCAGTTCTTC
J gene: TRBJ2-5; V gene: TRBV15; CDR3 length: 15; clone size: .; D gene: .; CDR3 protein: CATSRDLGGRETQYF; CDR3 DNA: TGTGCCACCAGCAGAGACCTCGGGGGCAGAGAGACCCAGTACTTC
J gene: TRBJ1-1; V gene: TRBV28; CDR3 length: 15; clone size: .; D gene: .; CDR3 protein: CASSLLTTGRTEAFF; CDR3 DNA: TGTGCCAGCAGTTTATTGACGACAGGCCGCACTGAAGCTTTCTTT
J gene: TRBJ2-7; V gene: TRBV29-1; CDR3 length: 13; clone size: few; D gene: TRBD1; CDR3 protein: CSVRTGEAYEQYF; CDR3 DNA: TGCAGCGTCCGGACAGGGGAGGCCTACGAGCAGTACTTC
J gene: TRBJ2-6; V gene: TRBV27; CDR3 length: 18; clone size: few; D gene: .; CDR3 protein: CASSVTGWGISGANVLTF; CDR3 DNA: TGTGCCAGCAGTGTAACAGGGTGGGGTATCTCTGGGGCCAACGTCCTGACTTTC
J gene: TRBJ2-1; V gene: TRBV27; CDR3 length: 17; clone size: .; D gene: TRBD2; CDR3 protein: CASSPYSGGAAYNEQFF; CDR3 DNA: TGTGCCAGCAGCCCGTATAGCGGGGGGGCTGCCTACAATGAGCAGTTCTTC
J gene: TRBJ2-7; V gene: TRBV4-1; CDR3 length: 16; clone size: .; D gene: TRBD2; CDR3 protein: CTSSQEASGGTYEQYF; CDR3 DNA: TGCACCAGCAGCCAAGAGGCTAGCGGGGGGACGTACGAGCAGTACTTC
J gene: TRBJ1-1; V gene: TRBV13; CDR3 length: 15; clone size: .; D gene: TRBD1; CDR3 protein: CASSLNDRVGTEAFF; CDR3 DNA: TGTGCCAGCAGCTTAAATGACAGGGTGGGCACTGAAGCTTTCTTT
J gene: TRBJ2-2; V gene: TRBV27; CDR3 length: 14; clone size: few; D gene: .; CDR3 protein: CASSLGGFAGELFF; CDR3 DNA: TGTGCCAGCTCTTTGGGGGGTTTTGCCGGGGAGCTGTTTTTT
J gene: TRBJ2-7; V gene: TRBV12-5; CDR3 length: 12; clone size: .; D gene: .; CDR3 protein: CASGLNEGEQYF; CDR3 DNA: TGTGCTAGTGGTTTGAATGAGGGCGAGCAGTACTTC
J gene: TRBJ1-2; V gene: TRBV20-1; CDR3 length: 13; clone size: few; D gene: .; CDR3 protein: CSARDRGNYGYTF; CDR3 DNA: TGCAGTGCTAGAGATCGGGGGAACTATGGCTACACCTTC
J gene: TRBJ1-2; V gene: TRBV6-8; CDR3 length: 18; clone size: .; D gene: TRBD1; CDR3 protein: CASSHDIDRDPRYYGYTF; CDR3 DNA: TGTGCCAGCAGTCATGATATTGACAGGGACCCTAGGTACTATGGCTACACCTTC
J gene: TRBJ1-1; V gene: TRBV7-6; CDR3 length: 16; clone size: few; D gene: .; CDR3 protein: CASSLPQGKMNTEAFF; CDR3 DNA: TGTGCCAGCAGCCTACCTCAGGGCAAGATGAACACTGAAGCTTTCTTT
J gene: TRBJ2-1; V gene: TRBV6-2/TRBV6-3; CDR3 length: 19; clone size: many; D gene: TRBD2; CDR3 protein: CASTPRGGIGVGVYNEQFF; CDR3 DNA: TGTGCCAGCACCCCTCGGGGGGGAATAGGCGTAGGAGTCTACAATGAGCAGTTCTTC
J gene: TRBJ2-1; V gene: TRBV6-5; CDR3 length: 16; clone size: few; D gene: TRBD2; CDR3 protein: CASSFVGRGGMNEQFF; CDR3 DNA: TGTGCCAGCAGTTTCGTGGGGCGGGGGGGCATGAATGAGCAGTTCTTC